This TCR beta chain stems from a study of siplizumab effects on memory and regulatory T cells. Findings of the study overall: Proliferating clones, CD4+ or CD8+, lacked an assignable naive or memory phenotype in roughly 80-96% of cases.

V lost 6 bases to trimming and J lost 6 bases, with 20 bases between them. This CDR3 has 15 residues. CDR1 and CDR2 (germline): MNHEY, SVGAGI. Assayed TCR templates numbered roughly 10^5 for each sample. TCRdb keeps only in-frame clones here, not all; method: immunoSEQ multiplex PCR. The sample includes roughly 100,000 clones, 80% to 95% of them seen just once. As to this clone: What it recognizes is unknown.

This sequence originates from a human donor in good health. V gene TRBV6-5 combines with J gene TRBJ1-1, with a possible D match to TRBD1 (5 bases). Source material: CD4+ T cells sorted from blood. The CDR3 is CASRPVPGSSAEAFF. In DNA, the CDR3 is TGTGCCAGCAGGCCTGTTCCAGGGAGTTCGGCTGAAGCTTTCTTT.